Reported below is one TCR beta chain. Its antigen target is currently unknown. No per-base quality is available; no much larger clone lies one base away. The immunoSEQ Assay, a bias-controlled multiplex PCR, was used to amplify TCRbeta CDR3 regions from genomic DNA. On the study's bioinformatics: The number of nucleated cells in each sample was estimated by amplification of reference gene primers within the assay. Sequence reads were collapsed and filtered to measure the absolute abundance of every unique TCRbeta CDR3 rearrangement. For each sample, productive Simpson clonality was calculated as the square root of Simpson's diversity index across productive rearrangements. The table comes from immuneACCESS by way of TCRdb, which keeps in-frame sequences with V and J called. Part of the clones is missing from these tables; in studies checked, under half for an unresolved V gene and the rest for unknown reasons. That table supplies the V and J calls and clone size; D and trimming were determined from the DNA. The sample profile shows 13,000 or so clones; 72% of them were found once. Clones ranked in the top ten supply about a tenth of the sample.

The record originates from a study of blood T cell repertoires in COVID-19 (dated by TCRdb to about 2020). For the wider study: Samples from collaborators originated in the United States, Italy and Spain and spanned both the acute and convalescent phases of COVID-19. A freely available public database, intended as a resource for researchers studying the immune response to SARS-CoV-2, is where the repertoires were released. Samples came from the ongoing ImmuneRACE study (first 160 participants) plus 1,254 subjects from 6 global collaborators. Where available, HLA class I and class II types were taken from metadata supplied by the sample provider and were not determined by assay-based typing. Nearly every sample came with metadata listing a de-identified subject ID, COVID-19 status, age in years and sex. The material from the prospective study consisted of cDNA or gDNA derived from T cells, B-cell-depleted T cells, or PBMCs. The dataset comprised deeply sampled blood TCRbeta repertoires from subjects exposed to, actively infected with, or recovered from COVID-19. Study-wide conclusions, independent of this receptor: Clinical and demographic metadata were provided uncurated, with the amount varying by source and participant.

Taken from the germline V gene, the CDR1 and CDR2 loops are SGHRS and YFSETQ. The CDR3 numbers 15 residues from cysteine through phenylalanine. The kept DNA is CDR3 alone, 45 bases in frame from the first base. Clipping removes 1 base from V and 7 bases from J, with 7 as the unmatched junction base count. In Seattle, one collaborating source enrolled patients while the infection was active and tracked those patients longitudinally over the course of disease. Collaborating institutions collected whole blood in K2EDTA tubes following their own protocols. For TCRbeta analysis, collaborators shipped samples as frozen whole blood, isolated PBMCs, or DNA extracted from either of those sample types.

The chain couples TRBV5-1 to TRBJ2-1, with 8 bases in between that match TRBD1. The receptor's source is a man between 60 and 75 years old with COVID-19, enrolled during active disease. The material sequenced was peripheral blood. In nucleotides, the sequence is TGCGCCAGCAGCTTGCGCCAGGGGGCCTGGAATGAGCAGTTCTTC. Translated, this gives CASSLRQGAWNEQFF.